Below, 23 T cell receptor beta chains from the same sample are listed, as sequenced in a study of blood T cell repertoires in COVID-19 (TCRdb year 2020). The library was generated by the immunoSEQ multiplex PCR assay. In its TCRdb copy, this immuneACCESS table keeps in-frame sequences only and misses some clones. Where compared with another copy, unresolved V genes explain less than half of these, and the others have no known cause. Within this sample are about 240,000 clones, with 85% to 90% of them counted one time only. Jointly, the top ten make up approximately 6.8% of the sample. The sample was peripheral blood. Source of these receptors: a woman aged 65 to 85 with active or convalescent COVID-19.

This clone has a handful of counts. This rearrangement joins TRBV3-1 (or the pseudogene TRBV3-2) to TRBJ1-2; D gene unclear. The CDR3 contains 15 residues. The V end was cut by 4 bases, the J end by 1 base, with 13 bases between. CDR1 LGHDT and CDR2 YNNKEL come from the germline V gene (reference sequence). CDR3 in amino acids: CASSPPGSLNYGYTF. CDR3 DNA: TGTGCCAGCAGCCCCCCGGGTAGCCTTAACTATGGCTACACCTTC.

This chain connects TRBV2 to TRBJ1-5, with TRBD1 matching 7 bases. Germline V lookup: CDR1 SNHLY, CDR2 FYNNEI. The length of the CDR3 is 14 residues. The V segment lost 9 bases and the J segment 5 bases; nucleotides outside the gene matches: 10. As DNA, the CDR3 is TGTGCCAGTTTTACAGGGGAAGGCGATCAGCCCCAGCATTTT. Its protein product is CASFTGEGDQPQHF.

The J gene is TRBJ2-7, the V gene TRBV12-5, with TRBD1 matching over 8 bases. The CDR3 loop spans 15 amino acids. The germline V gene has CDR1 LGHNT and CDR2 FRNRAP. V was pared by 0 bases and J by 7 bases, with 8 bases of the junction left unmatched. The chain's CDR3 is CASGLVRQGAGEQYF. CDR3 nucleotide sequence: TGTGCTAGTGGTTTGGTGAGGCAGGGGGCAGGGGAGCAGTACTTC.

The chain has TRBV10-3 and TRBJ1-5; 8 nucleotides match TRBD1. This CDR3 region has 15 residues. With V trimmed by 6 bases and J by 2 bases, 6 bases remained unmatched. The V gene's germline CDR1 is ENHRY and CDR2 SYGVKD. Here the CDR3 reads CAISQTGEGNQPQHF. CDR3 nucleotide sequence: TGTGCCATCAGCCAGACAGGGGAGGGCAATCAGCCCCAGCATTTT.

The chain combines TRBV9 with TRBJ1-2; no firm D call. The CDR3 has 15 amino acids. From germline, CDR1 is SGDLS and CDR2 YYNGEE. Between the trimmed V and J ends, which lost 4 bases and 6 bases, there was a span of 19 bases. CDR3: CASSPVATPVNGYTF. The DNA for the CDR3 is TGTGCCAGCAGCCCCGTGGCGACACCGGTAAATGGCTACACCTTC.

This chain uses TRBV12-5 with TRBJ2-1; 8 nucleotides agree with TRBD1. The CDR3 has 15 amino acids. The ends lost 3 bases at V and 9 bases at J; junction bases unmatched: 10. Germline CDR1 and CDR2: LGHNT and FRNRAP. CDR3 loop: CASGFGQGWNSEQFF. CDR3 nucleotide sequence: TGTGCTAGTGGTTTCGGACAGGGTTGGAACAGTGAGCAGTTCTTC.

The chain joins TRBV2 to TRBJ2-1; 9 bases agree with TRBD1. CDR3 size: 17 residues. The junction had 15 bases not matched to a gene; V was cut back by 5 bases and J by 7 bases. Per the germline V gene, CDR1 is SNHLY and CDR2 is FYNNEI. In nucleotides, the CDR3 is TGTGCCAGCAGTCCCGAGACCCACAGGGGGCAGTCAAATGAGCAGTTCTTC. Translation: CASSPETHRGQSNEQFF.

The sample holds a few counts of this clone. The chain uses TRBV19 and TRBJ1-6; D is unresolved. The V end was cut by 3 bases, the J end by 4 bases, with 10 bases between. Germline V gene sequence: CDR1 LNHDA, CDR2 SQIVND (reference sequence). The CDR3 sequence is 15 residues long. CDR3: CASSMPGVYNSPLHF. CDR3 sequence (DNA): TGTGCCAGTAGTATGCCAGGCGTTTATAATTCACCCCTCCACTTT.

The chain has TRBV10-2 and TRBJ1-1, with 7 bases fitting TRBD1. V lost 5 bases and J lost 4; bases outside the gene matches: 10. The CDR3 length is 15 residues. Germline CDR1 is WSHSY and CDR2 is SAAADI. The CDR3 nucleotides are TGCGCCAGCAGTACAGGGGCCTACTCGCCCACTGAAGCTTTCTTT. Encoded protein: CASSTGAYSPTEAFF.

The genes are TRBV19 and TRBJ1-6; 8 nucleotides line up with TRBD1. The trim removed 8 bases at V and 10 bases at J, leaving 10 bases unmatched. The germline V gene encodes CDR1 LNHDA and CDR2 SQIVND (reference sequence). The CDR3 runs to 14 residues. The CDR3 DNA sequence: TGTGCCAGTCAGAAAGCAGGGGGCGGCTCACCCCTCCACTTT. Protein: CASQKAGGGSPLHF.

CDR3 residues: CASSLVPSGDTQYF. The CDR3 coding sequence is TGTGCCAGCAGCTTGGTTCCCTCCGGGGATACGCAGTATTTT. The rearrangement uses TRBV11-2 and TRBJ2-3; D remains unclear. The CDR3 has 14 residues. Trimming took 3 bases from V and 6 from J, leaving 13 bases between them. CDR1 is SGHAT and CDR2 is FQNNGV in the germline V gene.

The chain employs TRBV10-3 and TRBJ1-1; D ambiguous. CDR1 is ENHRY and CDR2 is SYGVKD in the germline V gene. The V gene lost 8 bases and the J gene lost 0 bases, with 7 bases spanning the gap. The CDR3 has 12 amino acids. The CDR3 region has the DNA TGTGCCATCGGGAGATTGAACACTGAAGCTTTCTTT. Translated: CAIGRLNTEAFF.

This chain uses TRBV6-2 or TRBV6-3 with TRBJ2-3; a possible D gene is TRBD2 (6 bases). The CDR3 extends over 12 amino acids. The germline V and J ends were trimmed by 2 bases and 14 bases, with 14 bases remaining between them. CDR1 is MNHEY and CDR2 is SVGEGT in the germline V gene. CDR3 bases: TGTGCCAGCAGTTACCAGGGACTTAGACCGTATTTT. The encoded protein is CASSYQGLRPYF.

The V and J genes are TRBV5-4 and TRBJ1-2; the D is unclear. Trimming pared 0 bases from V and 3 bases from J, leaving 12 bases between. The CDR3 consists of 15 residues. Per germline, CDR1 SGHNT and CDR2 YYREEE (reference sequence). The CDR3 sequence is CASSLVLSRDYGYTF. The CDR3 coding sequence is TGTGCCAGCAGCTTGGTGCTGAGTAGAGACTATGGCTACACCTTC.

The V call is TRBV6-5, the J call TRBJ2-7, with D perhaps matching TRBD1 (6 bases). Germline CDR1 reads MNHEY; CDR2 reads SVGAGI. The germline V and J ends were trimmed by 5 bases and 3 bases, with 14 bases remaining between them. This CDR3 contains 14 residues. In DNA form, the CDR3 reads TGTGCCAGCAGTAGAGGGACACCCAGCTACGAGCAGTACTTC. This encodes CASSRGTPSYEQYF.

The chain joins TRBV4-2 to TRBJ1-2; 7 bases agree with TRBD1. This CDR3 has 16 amino acids. The junction had 9 bases not matched to a gene; V was cut back by 0 bases and J by 5 bases. Germline loops: CDR1 LGHNA, CDR2 YNFKEQ. CDR3 region: CASSQELGQEQYGYTF. In nucleotides, the CDR3 is TGTGCCAGCAGCCAAGAGTTAGGACAGGAACAATATGGCTACACCTTC.

This clone was seen once. V and J are TRBV19 and TRBJ1-2; no reliable D call. V gave up 1 base and J gave up 6 bases, with 15 bases separating them. This CDR3 is built from 15 residues. CDR1 is LNHDA and CDR2 is SQIVND in the germline V gene (reference sequence). The CDR3 spells CASSIGAASPDGYTF. DNA for the CDR3: TGTGCCAGTAGTATAGGGGCCGCTTCCCCGGATGGCTACACCTTC.

The CDR3 sequence: CASSPDDRGNTIYF. Here the CDR3 DNA reads TGTGCCAGCAGTCCCGACGACAGGGGAAACACCATATATTTT. The chain is built from TRBV6-5 and TRBJ1-3; D is possibly TRBD1 (6 bases). The germline V and J ends were trimmed by 5 bases and 4 bases, with 12 bases remaining between them. Per the germline V gene, CDR1 is MNHEY and CDR2 is SVGAGI. The CDR3 length is 14 residues.

V is TRBV5-1 and J is TRBJ1-2; D gene unclear. Trimming removed 3 bases at V and 4 bases at J, with 19 bases between. CDR1 and CDR2 from the germline V gene are SGHRS and YFSETQ. There are 16 residues in the CDR3. The CDR3 DNA sequence: TGCGCCAGCAGCTCTCAAACTACTCCCCGCTTCTATGGCTACACCTTC. Its protein is CASSSQTTPRFYGYTF.

The chain is built from TRBV4-2 and TRBJ2-5; weak D call: TRBD1 (5 bases). The V and J ends lost 4 bases and 3 bases respectively, with 12 bases between them. The CDR3 extends over 14 amino acids. CDR1 and CDR2 (germline): LGHNA, YNFKEQ. The CDR3 protein is CASSRTSREETQYF. The CDR3 DNA follows: TGTGCCAGCAGCCGCACTTCCAGGGAAGAGACCCAGTACTTC.

The rearrangement links TRBV7-9 to TRBJ1-5, with D possibly TRBD1 on 5 matching bases. V lost 5 bases and J lost 4, with 9 bases in between. The CDR3 runs 13 residues. Germline loops: CDR1 SEHNR, CDR2 FQNEAQ (reference sequence). CDR3 protein: CASSDSRNQPQHF. The DNA for the CDR3 is TGTGCCAGCAGCGACAGCCGGAATCAGCCCCAGCATTTT.

This clone was picked up one time. The CDR3 loop is CASSTLRGRNQPQHF. The CDR3 coding sequence is TGTGCCAGCAGCACCCTCAGGGGGCGCAATCAGCCCCAGCATTTT. The V gene is TRBV21-1, the J gene TRBJ1-5; no DNA check was done on the table's D call, TRBD1. TRBV21-1 is termed a pseudogene. The length of the CDR3 is 15 residues.

V gene TRBV27 combines with J gene TRBJ1-1; maybe TRBD1 (5 bases). With 6 bases removed from V and 1 base from J, the gap between germline ends came to 18 bases. In germline, CDR1 is MNHEY, CDR2 SMNVEV (reference sequence). The CDR3 covers 16 residues. The DNA of the CDR3 is TGTGCCAGCAGGGATCCTGGTGGGGCCGGGAACACTGAAGCTTTCTTT. It is translated as CASRDPGGAGNTEAFF.